This T cell receptor beta chain originates from a study of T cell changes during pregnancy in multiple sclerosis. TCRdb's table, derived via immunoSEQ multiplex PCR, lists solely in-frame clones and lacks some. In the table there are almost 35,000 clones, 90% of which are singletons. V was trimmed by 1 base and J by 7 bases, leaving 12 bases between them. There are 14 residues in the CDR3. Germline CDR1 and CDR2: SGHRS and YFSETQ. The TCR originated in a female donor with multiple sclerosis, enrolled in a pregnancy study. Sample: CD8+ T cells from peripheral blood mononuclear cells, taken in the first trimester of pregnancy. The chain uses TRBV5-1 and TRBJ1-5; a possible D gene is TRBD1 (6 bases). CDR3 nucleotides: TGCGCCAGCAGCTTGAAACAGGGTGGGCAGCCCCAGCATTTT. Its protein is CASSLKQGGQPQHF.